This paragraph covers one TCR beta chain sequence. The target antigen is unknown. This sample is drawn from a study of high-grade serous ovarian cancer treatment subgroups. Study information: Samples averaged approximately 15,000 reads and about 7,100 unique TCR beta rearrangements.

This table comes from immunoSEQ multiplex PCR, and its TCRdb copy is limited to in-frame clones, with some not included. The sample holds approximately 6,200 clones, 70% to 80% seen once. Study results and caveats: Tumors within one patient showed repertoire similarity of 0.11 to 0.79.

Germline CDR1 and CDR2: SGHTA and FQGTGA. V was shortened by 3 bases and J by 6 bases, with 9 bases between the two germline ends. The length of the CDR3 is 13 residues. Tumor tissue was taken before any definitive surgery or chemotherapy was given. This chain links TRBV7-3 with TRBJ2-1; tentatively, D is TRBD1 (5 bases). Sequenced input: tumor tissue. This clonotype was obtained from a human donor with high-grade serous ovarian cancer. CDR3 nucleotide sequence: TGTGCCAGCAGCTTCGGACAACCCAATGAGCAGTTCTTC. Its translation is CASSFGQPNEQFF.